This T cell receptor (beta chain) was recorded in a study of T-cell memory formation after mild COVID-19 (dated by TCRdb to about 2021). In terms of the full investigation: TCR sequence clusters from the two donors were largely donor specific. Longitudinal TCRalpha and TCRbeta repertoire sequencing tracked T-cell clones expanding and contracting after mild COVID-19 in a couple of donors. Two young, previously healthy adult volunteers made up the cohort, one male and one female. Broad study findings and their caveats: The study covered only a couple of mild cases, and larger cohorts including severe cases with pre-infection samples were considered necessary. Some responding clones were detected in pre-infection memory, which suggested that pre-existing cross-reactive memory T cells had joined the SARS-CoV-2 response. Whether the second-wave clones peaking on day 37 were SARS-CoV-2 specific was not confirmed. Contracting CD4+ clones turned up mainly in the CM and EM memory subsets, whereas EMRA was where CD8+ clones were enriched. From day 15 to 85, contracting clones showed balanced CD4/CD8 phenotypes, whereas a second wave of clones that expanded from day 15 to 37 leaned towards CD4+.

The sequencing machine was an Illumina NovaSeq 6000. cDNA libraries for TCRalpha and TCRbeta were prepared by 5'RACE using constant-segment primers, with sample barcodes and unique molecular identifiers added. RNA was extracted from every sample with Trizol reagent. The libraries were amplified in two PCR steps, and the second step added a second sample barcode and Illumina TruSeq adapters. Sequencing of the libraries was done on an Illumina NovaSeq, producing 2 x 150 bp paired-end reads. The original methods were these. Demultiplexing of reads and collapsing into UMI-guided consensus sequences were performed with migec v1.2.7. Using mixcr v2.1.11, UMI consensuses were aligned to TRA and TRB V and J templates and then assembled into clonotypes. Clonotypes were classified as expanded or contracted when called significant by both edgeR and NoisET, with noise models trained on biological replicates. For edgeR calls, the cutoffs were a false discovery rate-adjusted p below 0.01 and a log2 fold-change threshold of 1. As an exploratory analysis of dynamics, max-normalized trajectories of the 1000 most abundant clonotypes were examined by PCA with hierarchical clustering. The CD4 or CD8 phenotype of responding clones was assigned using the separately sequenced CD4+ and CD8+ repertoires. Clones were called with MiXCR by TCRdb after fastp trimmed the public reads at Q25, and only in-frame beta chains were retained. Duplicate CDR3 protein sequences are folded into a single record with the most common DNA and genes. TCRdb's processing, not the study's, gives the V and J calls here. The sample has about 560,000 distinct CDR3 sequences on record, less than 25% of them singletons. Of the sample, approximately 8.4% falls within the top ten clones.

V and J are trimmed by 6 bases and 1 base, and the gene matches miss 7 bases of the junction. The CDR3 covers 15 residues, taking in both the cysteine and the phenylalanine. The kept DNA is CDR3 alone, 45 bases in frame from the first base. PBMCs were isolated by Ficoll-Paque density gradient centrifugation. This clonotype was observed a handful of times. Its antigen specificity is not known. No base quality values were provided; no much bigger clone lies one nucleotide off. The sequenced sample was PBMCs or a T cell subset sorted from them (not recorded which). The receptor chain draws on TRBV12-3 or TRBV12-4 and TRBJ1-1, and 8 junctional nucleotides match TRBD1. The TCR originated in an adult woman who had mild COVID-19 (a few samples of this study predate the infection). The sample titles of this study are shuffled in the database, so cell type and time point are left out; the donor was told from shared clones. The CDR3 protein sequence reads: CASRGTGERNTEAFF. The nucleotides are TGTGCCAGCAGGGGGACAGGAGAAAGGAACACTGAAGCTTTCTTT.